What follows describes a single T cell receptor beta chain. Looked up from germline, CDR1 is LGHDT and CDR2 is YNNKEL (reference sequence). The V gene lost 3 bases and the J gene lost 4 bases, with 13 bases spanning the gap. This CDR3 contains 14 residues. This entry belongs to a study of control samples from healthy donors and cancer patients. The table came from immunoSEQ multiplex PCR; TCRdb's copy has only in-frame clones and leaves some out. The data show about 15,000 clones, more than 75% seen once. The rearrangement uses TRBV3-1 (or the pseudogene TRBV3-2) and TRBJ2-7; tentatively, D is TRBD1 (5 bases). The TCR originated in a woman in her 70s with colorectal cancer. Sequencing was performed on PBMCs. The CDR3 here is CASSQGTRVYEQYF. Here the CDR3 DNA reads TGTGCCAGCAGCCAGGGAACCAGGGTATACGAGCAGTACTTC.